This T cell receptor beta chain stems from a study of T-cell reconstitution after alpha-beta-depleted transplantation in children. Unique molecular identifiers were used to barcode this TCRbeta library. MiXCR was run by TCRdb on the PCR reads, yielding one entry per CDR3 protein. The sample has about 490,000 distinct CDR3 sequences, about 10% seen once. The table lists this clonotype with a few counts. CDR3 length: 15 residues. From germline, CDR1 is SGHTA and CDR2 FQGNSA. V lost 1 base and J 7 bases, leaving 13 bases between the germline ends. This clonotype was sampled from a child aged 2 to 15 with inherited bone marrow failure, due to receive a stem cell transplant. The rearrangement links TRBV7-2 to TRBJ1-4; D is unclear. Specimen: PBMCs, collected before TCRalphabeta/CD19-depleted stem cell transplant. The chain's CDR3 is CASSLDHARAEKLFF. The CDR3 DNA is TGTGCCAGCAGCTTAGATCACGCCAGAGCTGAAAAACTGTTTTTT.